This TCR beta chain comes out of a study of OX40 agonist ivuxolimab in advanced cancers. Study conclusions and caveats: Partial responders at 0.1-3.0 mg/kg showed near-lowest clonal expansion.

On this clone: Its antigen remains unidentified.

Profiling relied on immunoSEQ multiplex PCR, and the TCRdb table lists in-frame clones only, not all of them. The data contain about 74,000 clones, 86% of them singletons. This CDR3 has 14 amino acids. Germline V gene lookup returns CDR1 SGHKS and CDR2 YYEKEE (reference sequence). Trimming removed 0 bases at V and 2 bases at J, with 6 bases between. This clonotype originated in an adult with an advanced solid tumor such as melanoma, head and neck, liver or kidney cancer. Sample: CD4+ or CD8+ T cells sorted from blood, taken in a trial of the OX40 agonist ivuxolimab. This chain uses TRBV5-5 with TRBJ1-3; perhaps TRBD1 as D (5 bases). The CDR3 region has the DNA TGTGCCAGCAGCTTGGCGGGACCTGGAAACACCATATATTTT. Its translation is CASSLAGPGNTIYF.